The text below deals with one TCR beta chain. The entry originates in a study of blood T cell repertoires in COVID-19. Sequencing used immunoSEQ multiplex PCR; TCRdb keeps in-frame clones, though not all of them. This table holds about 45,000 clones, 70% to 90% found once. This CDR3 contains 16 residues. Deletions cut 0 bases from V and 7 bases from J, with 19 bases between. The germline CDR1 and CDR2 sequences are MGHRA and YSYEKL. The chain is built from TRBV4-1 and TRBJ2-7; D is possibly TRBD1 (5 bases). The source of this sequence is a woman aged 80 or over with acute or convalescent COVID-19. The sample consisted of peripheral blood. CDR3: CASSQDFRADLREQYF. CDR3 nucleotides: TGCGCCAGCAGCCAAGATTTCAGGGCAGACCTTCGAGAGCAGTACTTC.